This TCR beta chain was documented in a study of cytomegalovirus exposure and HLA in healthy donors. The PCR contained 60 Vbeta and 13 Jbeta primers. Method: immunoSEQ multiplex PCR; TCRdb's copy keeps in-frame clones and lacks some. Of 200,000 to 300,000 clones listed, 82% are singletons. Sequencing was performed on PBMCs. The TCR originated in a middle-aged woman in good health and CMV-seropositive.

The CDR3 nucleotides are TGTGCCAGCAGCTTTGGGACAGGTTTGACCGGGGAGCTGTTTTTT. Protein sequence: CASSFGTGLTGELFF. The chain links TRBV5-4 to TRBJ2-2; TRBD1 matches 8 bases. The CDR3 is made up of 15 amino acids. V trimming: 2 bases; J trimming: 5 bases; junction bases outside the gene matches: 5. Per the germline V gene, CDR1 is SGHNT and CDR2 is YYREEE (reference sequence).